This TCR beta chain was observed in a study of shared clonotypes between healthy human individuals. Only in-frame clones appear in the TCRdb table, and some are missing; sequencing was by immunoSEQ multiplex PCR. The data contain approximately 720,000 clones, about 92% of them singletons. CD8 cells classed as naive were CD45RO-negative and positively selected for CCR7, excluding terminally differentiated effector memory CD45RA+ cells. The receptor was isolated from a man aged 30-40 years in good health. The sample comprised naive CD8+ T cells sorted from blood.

The CDR3 DNA is TGTGCCAGCAGCCCCATAACTAGCGGGATTTTCGGTGAGCAGTTCTTC. Its protein product is CASSPITSGIFGEQFF. The genes are TRBV5-6 and TRBJ2-1; 10 nucleotides match TRBD2. J gave up 9 bases and V 4 bases, and 13 bases lay outside the gene matches. Germline values: CDR1 SGHDT, CDR2 YYEEEE. This CDR3 has 16 amino acids.